What follows are 20 T cell receptor beta chains derived from one specimen sequenced in a study of CD8 T cells in Susac syndrome. Roughly 0.45 to 1 ug RNA was reverse transcribed with random hexamers. In TCRdb, the immunoSEQ multiplex PCR reads were re-called with MiXCR into one record per CDR3 protein. The sample yields about 210,000 distinct CDR3 sequences, 95% seen once. Sequencing was carried out using CD4+ T cells from PBMCs. Source of these receptors: a human donor with multiple sclerosis.

J is TRBJ2-7 and V is TRBV27; TRBD2 matches 12 bases. The CDR3 is 17 amino acids. The J segment lost 2 bases and the V segment lost 6 bases, leaving 11 bases of the junction unmatched. Germline assignment: CDR1 MNHEY and CDR2 SMNVEV (reference sequence). This chain's CDR3 is CASRRTSGTGEAYEQYF. CDR3 nucleotides: TGTGCCAGCAGACGGACTAGCGGGACGGGAGAGGCCTACGAGCAGTACTTC.

The chain employs TRBV27 and TRBJ2-3, with D unresolved. Between the trimmed V and J ends, which lost 2 bases and 2 bases, there was a span of 14 bases. The CDR3 covers 16 residues. Germline V CDR1 and CDR2: MNHEY, SMNVEV (reference sequence). The CDR3 coding sequence is TGTGCCAGCAGTTTAGGTTGGTCTAGAAACACAGATACGCAGTATTTT. Translated: CASSLGWSRNTDTQYF.

J is TRBJ1-2 and V is TRBV29-1; the D is unclear. The V gene's germline CDR1 is SQVTM and CDR2 ANQGSEA. Trimming pared 2 bases from V and 0 bases from J, leaving 13 bases between. The CDR3 is 15 residues long. DNA of the CDR3: TGCAGCGTTGAAAAGGTCCAATTAGCTAACTATGGCTACACCTTC. It encodes CSVEKVQLANYGYTF.

The chain is built from TRBV11-2 and TRBJ2-7; 15 nucleotides match TRBD2. Germline values: CDR1 SGHAT, CDR2 FQNNGV. After removal of 5 bases from V and 5 bases from J, the junction contained 7 bases not matched to a gene. The CDR3 is made up of 16 amino acids. The CDR3: CASSQGTSGRRNEQYF. The CDR3 nucleotides are TGTGCCAGCAGCCAGGGGACTAGCGGGAGGAGAAACGAGCAGTACTTC.

The genes are TRBV3-1 and TRBJ1-1, with D uncertain. V was trimmed by 1 base and J by 0 bases, leaving 12 bases between them. Per germline, CDR1 LGHDT and CDR2 YNNKEL (reference sequence). The CDR3 totals 16 residues. CDR3 in DNA: TGTGCCAGCAGCCAAGGACGAAGGCAGTTGAACACTGAAGCTTTCTTT. Amino acids: CASSQGRRQLNTEAFF. The variable domain in full, completed from reference TRBV3-1 and TRBJ1-1, reads DTAVSQTPKYLVTQMGNDKSIKCEQNLGHDTMYWYKQDSKKFLKIMFSYNNKELIINETVPNRFSPKSPDKAHLNLHINSLELGDSAVYFCASSQGRRQLNTEAFFGQGTRLTVV.

This clonotype occurred once. This sequence joins TRBV27 and TRBJ1-4; D is ambiguous. This CDR3 has 13 amino acids. CDR1 MNHEY and CDR2 SMNVEV come from the germline V gene (reference sequence). Between the trimmed V and J ends, which lost 3 bases and 8 bases, there was a span of 10 bases. For the CDR3, the DNA is TGTGCCAGCAGTTTCCGGGGTTGGGAAAAACTGTTTTTT. This encodes CASSFRGWEKLFF.

This sequence joins TRBV20-1 and TRBJ2-5, with D maybe TRBD2 (6 bases). CDR1 DFQATT and CDR2 SNEGSKA come from the germline V gene (reference sequence). The V end was cut by 1 base, the J end by 2 bases, with 11 bases between. This CDR3 comprises 14 residues. The DNA for the CDR3 is TGCAGTGCTAGAGGACCGGCGGGGCAAGAGACCCAGTACTTC. Translation: CSARGPAGQETQYF.

V and J are TRBV4-1 and TRBJ2-1; D not certain. The V gene lost 1 base and the J gene lost 3 bases, with 7 bases spanning the gap. There are 14 residues in the CDR3. The germline gives CDR1 MGHRA, CDR2 YSYEKL. The CDR3 DNA is TGCGCCAGCAGCCAAGGGCTAATCTACAATGAGCAGTTCTTC. Translation gives CASSQGLIYNEQFF.

V is TRBV2 and J is TRBJ2-5, with D possibly TRBD2 on 5 matching bases. The CDR3 sequence is 13 residues long. CDR1 and CDR2 from the germline V gene are SNHLY and FYNNEI. V lost 7 bases and J lost 4, with 13 bases in between. The CDR3: CASMGLGGETQYF. As DNA, the CDR3 is TGTGCCAGCATGGGCCTCGGAGGAGAGACCCAGTACTTC. Looking up the rest from reference TRBV2 and TRBJ2-5 gives the full variable domain: EPEVTQTPSHQVTQMGQEVILRCVPISNHLYFYWYRQILGQKVEFLVSFYNNEISEKSEIFDDQFSVERPDGSNFTLKIRSTKLEDSAMYFCASMGLGGETQYFGPGTRLLVL.

The chain uses TRBV12-3 or TRBV12-4 and TRBJ2-1; TRBD2 matches 7 bases. This CDR3 contains 16 residues. The V and J ends lost 3 bases and 6 bases, in that order; junction bases with no gene match: 11. Written as DNA, the CDR3 is TGTGCCAGCAGTTTTGGGAGGCGGGAGCTTCCCAATGAGCAGTTCTTC. This sequence encodes CASSFGRRELPNEQFF.

The chain carries TRBV29-1 and TRBJ1-2; TRBD1 is a possible D gene (5 bases). Germline CDR1 reads SQVTM; CDR2 reads ANQGSEA. The V end was cut by 3 bases, the J end by 2 bases, with 10 bases between. There are 13 residues in the CDR3. The CDR3: CSVEKQENYGYTF. The CDR3 DNA reads TGCAGCGTTGAGAAACAGGAGAACTATGGCTACACCTTC.

This clonotype was found once. This chain links TRBV4-1 with TRBJ2-1; 12 bases line up with TRBD2. CDR1 and CDR2 from the germline V gene are MGHRA and YSYEKL. V gave up 1 base and J gave up 9 bases; unmatched junction bases: 10. The length of the CDR3 is 17 residues. As DNA, the CDR3 is TGCGCCAGCAGCCAAGGGCGCAGAACTAGCGGGAGGACTGAGCAGTTCTTC. Translation: CASSQGRRTSGRTEQFF.

The CDR3 DNA sequence: TGTGCCAGCAGCCACGGGACACAACAAGAGACCCAGTACTTC. It translates to CASSHGTQQETQYF. The chain has TRBV3-1 and TRBJ2-5; maybe TRBD1 (6 bases). Germline assignment: CDR1 LGHDT and CDR2 YNNKEL (reference sequence). The CDR3 consists of 14 residues. Trimming stripped 3 bases from V and 2 bases from J, with 10 bases between.

The J gene is TRBJ1-4, the V gene TRBV29-1; D gene ambiguous. The CDR3 contains 13 residues. CDR1 and CDR2 (germline): SQVTM, ANQGSEA. The V gene lost 1 base and the J gene lost 10 bases, with 13 bases spanning the gap. CDR3 amino acids: CSVEGEQLGKLFF. The CDR3 bases are TGCAGCGTTGAAGGGGAACAGCTGGGAAAACTGTTTTTT.

V is TRBV12-3 or TRBV12-4 and J is TRBJ2-1; TRBD1 or TRBD2 may be the D gene (6 bases each). The CDR3 consists of 16 residues. Trimming took off 1 base at V and 6 bases at J, with 16 bases between the two ends. The CDR3 DNA is TGTGCCAGCAGTTTAGTACAGGGAGGTGGAGGCAATGAGCAGTTCTTC. This gives the protein CASSLVQGGGGNEQFF.

This rearrangement joins TRBV20-1 to TRBJ2-1; unclear D gene. Germline loops: CDR1 DFQATT, CDR2 SNEGSKA (reference sequence). The V end was cut by 1 base, the J end by 11 bases, with 15 bases between. The CDR3 sequence is 13 residues long. DNA of the CDR3: TGCAGTGCTAGAGTTCAGGTCACCCCCCAGCAGTTCTTC. Residues: CSARVQVTPQQFF.

The V gene is TRBV30, the J gene TRBJ1-1, with 9 bases that match TRBD1. Trimming cost V 2 bases and J 1 base; bases outside gene matches: 5. The CDR3 is 15 amino acids. Germline-derived CDR1 and CDR2 are GTSNPN and SVGIG (reference sequence). The chain's CDR3 is CAWSTLGQGNTEAFF. The CDR3 coding sequence is TGTGCCTGGAGTACACTGGGACAGGGGAACACTGAAGCTTTCTTT.

In DNA form, the CDR3 reads TGTGCCAGCAGCCTGACAGGGGGTGGCAATCAGCCCCAGCATTTT. Protein sequence: CASSLTGGGNQPQHF. This chain links TRBV3-1 with TRBJ1-5, with 9 bases fitting TRBD1. Germline lookup yields CDR1 LGHDT and CDR2 YNNKEL (reference sequence). The CDR3 is 15 amino acids. Trimming cost V 4 bases and J 2 bases; bases outside gene matches: 3.

The chain is built from TRBV9 and TRBJ1-1; D gene ambiguous. Deletions cut 0 bases from V and 0 bases from J, with 9 bases between. This CDR3 spans 15 amino acids. Germline V CDR1 and CDR2: SGDLS, YYNGEE. CDR3 DNA sequence: TGTGCCAGCAGCGTAGGGGCGATCTTGAACACTGAAGCTTTCTTT. The encoded protein is CASSVGAILNTEAFF.

This sequence joins TRBV5-4 and TRBJ1-4, with unresolved D. This CDR3 region has 13 residues. V was trimmed by 0 bases and J by 5 bases, leaving 5 bases between them. Germline V gene data show CDR1 as SGHNT and CDR2 as YYREEE (reference sequence). The CDR3 protein is CASSLALNEKLFF. CDR3 nucleotides: TGTGCCAGCAGCTTGGCCCTCAATGAAAAACTGTTTTTT. The full variable domain, completed using reference TRBV5-4 and TRBJ1-4, is ETGVTQSPTHLIKTRGQQVTLRCSSQSGHNTVSWYQQALGQGPQFIFQYYREEENGRGNFPPRFSGLQFPNYSSELNVNALELDDSALYLCASSLALNEKLFFGSGTQLSVL.